Presented here are 31 T cell receptor beta chains from one specimen sequenced in a study of blood T cell repertoires in COVID-19. The assay was immunoSEQ multiplex PCR, and TCRdb's table has in-frame clones only and misses some. Of 30,000 to 40,000 clones in the sample, 80% to 90% are singletons; the top ten hold approximately 3.7%. The sample comprised peripheral blood. These receptors were taken from a man aged 50 to 60 with acute or convalescent COVID-19.

A remark on this clone: One junction end does not reproduce the germline sequence, and a read error may be involved. The chain uses TRBV19 and TRBJ1-1; D unclear. CDR3 size: 10 residues. Germline values: CDR1 LNHDA, CDR2 SQIVND (reference sequence). In nucleotides, the CDR3 is TGTGCCAGTAGTAACCCCAACAAAATCTTT. Protein product: CASSNPNKIF.

The chain employs TRBV27 and TRBJ2-2; D is unclear. The germline V gene encodes CDR1 MNHEY and CDR2 SMNVEV (reference sequence). This CDR3 is 16 amino acids long. V was shortened by 3 bases and J by 0 bases, with 11 bases between the two germline ends. CDR3 coding DNA: TGTGCCAGCAGTTTGGCCGCCTTCGCGAACACCGGGGAGCTGTTTTTT. It translates to CASSLAAFANTGELFF.

V and J are TRBV7-6 and TRBJ2-4, with D tentatively TRBD1 (5 bases). Trimming left V 2 bases short and J 0 bases short, with 20 bases between. The CDR3 runs to 19 residues. CDR1 and CDR2 (germline): SGHVS, FNYEAQ. The CDR3 here is CASSLYSATVTLAKNIQYF. The CDR3 nucleotides are TGTGCCAGCAGCTTATATTCCGCGACAGTCACCTTAGCCAAAAACATTCAGTACTTC.

J is TRBJ2-3 and V is TRBV20-1, with TRBD2 matching over 7 bases. This CDR3 is built from 14 residues. CDR1 DFQATT and CDR2 SNEGSKA come from the germline V gene (reference sequence). The J segment lost 7 bases and the V segment lost 3 bases, leaving 10 bases of the junction unmatched. The CDR3 is CSASMVAGPNTQYF. Here the CDR3 DNA reads TGCAGTGCTAGTATGGTAGCGGGCCCGAATACGCAGTATTTT.

The rearrangement joins TRBV2 to TRBJ2-3; TRBD2 aligns across 12 bases. The CDR3 has 16 residues. V shed 5 bases, J shed 7 bases, and the junction held 10 bases outside the gene matches. Germline V gene data show CDR1 as SNHLY and CDR2 as FYNNEI. The CDR3 DNA sequence: TGTGCCAGCAGTCGTCTTCAGACTAGCGGGGGCCATACGCAGTATTTT. Translating gives CASSRLQTSGGHTQYF.

The V call is TRBV4-2, the J call TRBJ1-1; D call uncertain. Trimming removed 6 bases at V and 8 bases at J, with 13 bases between. The CDR3 length is 12 residues. CDR1 and CDR2 from the germline V gene are LGHNA and YNFKEQ. The CDR3 DNA sequence: TGTGCCAGCAGGCCAGATAACAGCGAAGCTTTCTTT. It codes for CASRPDNSEAFF.

This clone was recorded once. This chain joins TRBV5-5 and TRBJ2-7; TRBD2 aligns across 8 bases. CDR1 SGHKS and CDR2 YYEKEE come from the germline V gene (reference sequence). This CDR3 region has 14 residues. V shed 0 bases, J shed 4 bases, and the junction held 3 bases outside the gene matches. The CDR3 loop reads CASSLEPSGYEQYF. CDR3 nucleotide sequence: TGTGCCAGCAGCTTGGAACCTAGCGGGTACGAGCAGTACTTC.

This clone showed up just a few times. The chain combines TRBV5-6 with TRBJ2-7; 11 nucleotides line up with TRBD2. V lost 2 bases, J lost 0 bases, and 4 bases stayed unmatched. Germline CDR1 is SGHDT and CDR2 is YYEEEE. This CDR3 has 16 amino acids. CDR3 in DNA: TGTGCCAGCAGCTTTTTGACTAGCGGGACCTCCTACGAGCAGTACTTC. Its protein product is CASSFLTSGTSYEQYF.

This clone was detected once. CDR3 sequence reads: CASSQVLDRPTGELFF. The CDR3 nucleotides read TGTGCCAGCAGCCAAGTCCTGGACAGACCCACCGGGGAGCTGTTTTTT. The gene calls are TRBV3-1 (or the pseudogene TRBV3-2) and TRBJ2-2, with D maybe TRBD1 (6 bases). Trimming pared 1 base from V and 4 bases from J, leaving 13 bases between. The CDR3 is 16 amino acids. Per germline, CDR1 LGHDT and CDR2 YNNKEL (reference sequence).

The chain is built from TRBV2 and TRBJ2-5, with 14 bases that match TRBD2. The J segment lost 4 bases and the V segment lost 6 bases, leaving 7 bases of the junction unmatched. Germline V CDR1 and CDR2: SNHLY, FYNNEI. The length of the CDR3 is 16 residues. CDR3 protein: CASRGTSGSNRETQYF. In DNA, the CDR3 is TGTGCCAGCAGGGGGACTAGCGGGAGTAATAGAGAGACCCAGTACTTC.

The chain carries TRBV3-1 (or the pseudogene TRBV3-2) and TRBJ2-2; a possible D gene is TRBD2 (5 bases). V was shortened by 1 base and J by 5 bases, with 14 bases between the two germline ends. Per germline, CDR1 LGHDT and CDR2 YNNKEL (reference sequence). The CDR3 length is 16 residues. The CDR3 bases are TGTGCCAGCAGCCAAGGATTCGGGGTCTCGACCGGGGAGCTGTTTTTT. It codes for CASSQGFGVSTGELFF.

The chain joins TRBV5-1 to TRBJ1-1; the D is unclear. V was clipped by 1 base and J by 5 bases, with 9 bases between them. Germline assignment: CDR1 SGHRS and CDR2 YFSETQ. This CDR3 contains 13 residues. CDR3 loop: CASSLYFSTEAFF. In nucleotides, the CDR3 is TGCGCCAGCAGCTTGTATTTTTCGACTGAAGCTTTCTTT.

The CDR3 loop is CASSLVSGAYEQYF. CDR3 nucleotide sequence: TGCGCCAGCAGCTTGGTGTCAGGGGCCTACGAGCAGTACTTC. The chain combines TRBV5-1 with TRBJ2-7, with D tentatively TRBD1 (6 bases). Germline lookup yields CDR1 SGHRS and CDR2 YFSETQ. Deletions cut 0 bases from V and 2 bases from J, with 9 bases between. This CDR3 comprises 14 residues.

This clone is a singleton in its sample. The CDR3 coding sequence is TGTGCCAGCAGCAGAGGACTCATCACTAATGAAAAACTGTTTTTT. Translating it yields CASSRGLITNEKLFF. This chain connects TRBV2 to TRBJ1-4; D not certain. Deletions cut 6 bases from V and 2 bases from J, with 13 bases between. The CDR3 has 15 residues. The germline V gene has CDR1 SNHLY and CDR2 FYNNEI.

The chain links TRBV13 to TRBJ2-1; 9 nucleotides line up with TRBD2. V lost 3 bases and J lost 6; bases outside the gene matches: 15. CDR1 and CDR2 (germline): PRHDT, FYEKMQ (reference sequence). CDR3 length: 18 residues. The CDR3 sequence is CASSFRPQIAGVPNEQFF. For the CDR3, the DNA is TGTGCCAGCAGCTTCCGACCCCAAATAGCGGGAGTTCCCAATGAGCAGTTCTTC.

The chain carries TRBV19 and TRBJ2-7, with 10 bases lining up with TRBD1. The CDR3 has 15 residues. The germline V gene has CDR1 LNHDA and CDR2 SQIVND (reference sequence). V lost 7 bases, J lost 4 bases, and 10 bases stayed unmatched. For the CDR3, the DNA is TGTGCCAGTACCGACGCGGGGACAGGGGAATACGAGCAGTACTTC. This sequence encodes CASTDAGTGEYEQYF.

V and J are TRBV12-5 and TRBJ1-1; D is perhaps TRBD1 (6 bases). The CDR3 spans 12 residues. Germline-derived CDR1 and CDR2 are LGHNT and FRNRAP. V was pared by 3 bases and J by 7 bases, with 9 bases between. The CDR3 loop is CASGLGRGEAFF. CDR3 in DNA: TGTGCTAGTGGTTTAGGCAGGGGTGAAGCTTTCTTT.

This clone was found once. The chain has TRBV7-8 and TRBJ1-5; TRBD1 agrees at 7 bases. V trimming: 5 bases; J trimming: 7 bases; junction bases outside the gene matches: 8. Per the germline V gene, CDR1 is SGHVS and CDR2 is FQNEAQ. The length of the CDR3 is 14 residues. DNA of the CDR3: TGTGCCAGCAGCCCAGACAGGGTCCGCCAGCCCCAGCATTTT. Amino acids: CASSPDRVRQPQHF.

There are a few counts of this clone. The chain links TRBV6-5 to TRBJ1-2; 11 bases map to TRBD1. The V and J ends lost 7 bases and 3 bases, in that order; junction bases with no gene match: 4. This CDR3 is built from 14 residues. The germline V gene has CDR1 MNHEY and CDR2 SVGAGI. CDR3 nucleotide sequence: TGTGCCAGCATGGACAGGGGGCGCTACTATGGCTACACCTTC. Translating gives CASMDRGRYYGYTF.

The chain couples TRBV5-1 to TRBJ2-5, with 9 nucleotides matching TRBD1. This CDR3 spans 15 amino acids. With V trimmed by 0 bases and J by 1 base, 1 base remained unmatched. Germline CDR1 is SGHRS and CDR2 is YFSETQ. The CDR3 is CASSLDRGLQETQYF. The DNA of the CDR3 is TGCGCCAGCAGCTTGGACAGGGGGCTCCAAGAGACCCAGTACTTC.

CDR3 sequence (DNA): TGCGCCAGCAGCTTGGCCGTGCTAGCGGGAGGCTCAGCCAAAAACATTCAGTACTTC. Its translation is CASSLAVLAGGSAKNIQYF. The chain joins TRBV5-1 to TRBJ2-4, with 11 bases identical to TRBD2. V dropped 0 bases and J dropped 0; count of bases not matched to a gene: 8. The CDR3 runs 19 residues. Germline V lookup: CDR1 SGHRS, CDR2 YFSETQ.

V is TRBV6-2 or TRBV6-3 and J is TRBJ2-7; weak D call: TRBD1 (6 bases). There are 15 residues in the CDR3. Trimming cost V 5 bases and J 3 bases, with 17 bases left between them. Germline-derived CDR1 and CDR2 are MNHEY and SVGEGT. DNA for the CDR3: TGTGCCAGCAGTCGCGGACAGTTGGTGGGCTACGAGCAGTACTTC. Amino acids: CASSRGQLVGYEQYF.

The gene calls are TRBV7-9 and TRBJ2-1; TRBD1 matches at 8 bases. The V gene end was trimmed by 3 bases and the J gene end by 0 bases; junction bases not matched to a gene: 1. Germline V gene data show CDR1 as SEHNR and CDR2 as FQNEAQ (reference sequence). The CDR3 is 15 residues long. The CDR3 sequence is CASSLTGDSYNEQFF. The DNA of the CDR3 is TGTGCCAGCAGCTTGACAGGGGACTCCTACAATGAGCAGTTCTTC.

The genes are TRBV28 and TRBJ2-7; D may be TRBD2 (7 bases). The CDR3 consists of 15 residues. Trimming shortened V by 7 bases and J by 5 bases, and 21 bases separated the two germline ends. Per the germline V gene, CDR1 is MDHEN and CDR2 is SYDVKM. CDR3 residues: CASIPEGGWEDEQYF. The CDR3 region has the DNA TGTGCCAGCATCCCCGAGGGGGGGTGGGAGGACGAGCAGTACTTC.

CDR3 sequence (DNA): TGCGCCAGCAGCCCAAAACAGGGAAGGGTCACAGATACGCAGTATTTT. This gives the protein CASSPKQGRVTDTQYF. V and J are TRBV5-1 and TRBJ2-3; the D gene is possibly TRBD1 (6 bases). V was clipped by 4 bases and J by 2 bases, with 17 bases between them. CDR1 is SGHRS, CDR2 YFSETQ, per germline. The CDR3 covers 16 residues.

V is TRBV7-8 and J is TRBJ2-5; 13 positions match TRBD2. From germline, CDR1 is SGHVS and CDR2 FQNEAQ. V lost 5 bases and J lost 6; bases outside the gene matches: 6. The length of the CDR3 is 15 residues. This CDR3 is CASSLGTSGAKTQYF. DNA of the CDR3: TGTGCCAGCAGCCTAGGGACTAGCGGGGCGAAGACCCAGTACTTC.

V usage is TRBV18 and J usage is TRBJ2-7; 11 nucleotides agree with TRBD2. The J segment lost 2 bases and the V segment lost 4 bases, leaving 4 bases of the junction unmatched. CDR3 length: 15 residues. Germline-derived CDR1 and CDR2 are KGHSH and LQKENI. CDR3 bases: TGTGCCAGCTCACTAGCTAGCGGGGGGACCTACGAGCAGTACTTC. Protein: CASSLASGGTYEQYF.

This clone was recorded once. V and J are TRBV6-5 and TRBJ2-7, with TRBD2 identical over 9 bases. The germline V gene encodes CDR1 MNHEY and CDR2 SVGAGI. V lost 8 bases to trimming and J lost 4 bases; unmatched junction nucleotides: 9. The CDR3 sequence is 14 residues long. The CDR3 DNA is TGTGCCAGCCGAAGAGGCGGGGGGGTTTACGAGCAGTACTTC. Encoded protein: CASRRGGGVYEQYF.

J is TRBJ1-5 and V is TRBV19; TRBD1 agrees at 10 bases. The V gene end was trimmed by 6 bases and the J gene end by 6 bases; junction bases not matched to a gene: 5. The length of the CDR3 is 14 residues. Germline V CDR1 and CDR2: LNHDA, SQIVND (reference sequence). The CDR3: CASSYGQGGQPQHF. The CDR3, as DNA: TGTGCCAGTAGCTATGGACAGGGGGGTCAGCCCCAGCATTTT.

The J gene is TRBJ1-2, the V gene TRBV6-6, with TRBD1 matching over 11 bases. With V trimmed by 3 bases and J by 8 bases, 5 bases remained unmatched. The length of the CDR3 is 14 residues. Germline values: CDR1 MNHNY, CDR2 SVGAGI (reference sequence). The CDR3 loop is CASSYGQGAEGYTF. The CDR3 nucleotides are TGTGCCAGCAGTTATGGACAGGGGGCGGAGGGCTACACCTTC.

This chain uses TRBV27 with TRBJ2-7, with TRBD2 identical over 7 bases. Germline trimming cut 6 bases from V and 5 bases from J; bases unmatched to any gene: 7. The CDR3 length is 13 residues. The germline V gene encodes CDR1 MNHEY and CDR2 SMNVEV (reference sequence). The CDR3 DNA reads TGTGCCAGCAGCGAACTAGCGATCCACGAGCAGTACTTC. Translated, it gives CASSELAIHEQYF.